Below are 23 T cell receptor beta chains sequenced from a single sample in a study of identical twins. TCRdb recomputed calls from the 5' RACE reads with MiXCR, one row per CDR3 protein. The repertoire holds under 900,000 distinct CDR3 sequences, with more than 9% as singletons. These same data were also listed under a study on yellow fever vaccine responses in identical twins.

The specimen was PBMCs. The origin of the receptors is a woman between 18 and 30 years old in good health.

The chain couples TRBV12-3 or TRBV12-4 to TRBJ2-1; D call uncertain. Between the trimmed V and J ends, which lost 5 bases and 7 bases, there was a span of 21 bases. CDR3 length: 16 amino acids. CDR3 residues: CASSPQGPTGRNEQFF. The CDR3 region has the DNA TGTGCCAGCAGTCCCCAAGGTCCCACCGGTCGTAATGAGCAGTTCTTC.

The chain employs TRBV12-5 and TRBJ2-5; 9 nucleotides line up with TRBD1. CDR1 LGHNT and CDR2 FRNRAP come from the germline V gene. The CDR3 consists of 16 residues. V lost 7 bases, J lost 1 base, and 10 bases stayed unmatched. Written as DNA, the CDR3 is TGTGCTAGTGCTTCCTCGGACAGGGGTATCCAAGAGACCCAGTACTTC. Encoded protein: CASASSDRGIQETQYF.

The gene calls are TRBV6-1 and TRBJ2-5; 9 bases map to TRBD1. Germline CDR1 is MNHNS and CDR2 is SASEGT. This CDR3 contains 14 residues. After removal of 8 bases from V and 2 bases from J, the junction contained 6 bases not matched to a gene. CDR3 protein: CASGTGKGQETQYF. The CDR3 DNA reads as TGTGCCAGCGGGACAGGGAAGGGTCAAGAGACCCAGTACTTC.

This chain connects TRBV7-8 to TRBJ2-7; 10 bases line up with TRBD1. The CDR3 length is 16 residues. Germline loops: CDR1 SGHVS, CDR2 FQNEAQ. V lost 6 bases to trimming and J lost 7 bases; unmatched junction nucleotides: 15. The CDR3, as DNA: TGTGCCAGCAGACAGTTGCCTGGGACAGGGGTAGGAGAGCAGTACTTC. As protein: CASRQLPGTGVGEQYF.

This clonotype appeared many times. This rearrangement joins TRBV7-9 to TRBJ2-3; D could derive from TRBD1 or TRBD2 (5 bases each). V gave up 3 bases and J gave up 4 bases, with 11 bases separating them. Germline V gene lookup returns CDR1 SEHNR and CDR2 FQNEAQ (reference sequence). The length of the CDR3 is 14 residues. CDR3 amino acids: CASSLGPAADTQYF. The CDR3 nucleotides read TGTGCCAGCAGCTTGGGACCTGCCGCAGATACGCAGTATTTT. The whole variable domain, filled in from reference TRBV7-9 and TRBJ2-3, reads DTGVSQNPRHKITKRGQNVTFRCDPISEHNRLYWYRQTLGQGPEFLTYFQNEAQLEKSRLLSDRFSAERPKGSFSTLEIQRTEQGDSAMYLCASSLGPAADTQYFGPGTRLTVL.

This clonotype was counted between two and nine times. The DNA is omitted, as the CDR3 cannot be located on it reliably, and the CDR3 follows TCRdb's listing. The CDR3: CASSILGEPQETQYF. This chain uses TRBV6-1 with TRBJ2-5; the table's TRBD2 call for D was not verified on the DNA. The germline V gene has CDR1 MNHNS and CDR2 SASEGT. From its first to its last residue, the CDR3 has 15 amino acids.

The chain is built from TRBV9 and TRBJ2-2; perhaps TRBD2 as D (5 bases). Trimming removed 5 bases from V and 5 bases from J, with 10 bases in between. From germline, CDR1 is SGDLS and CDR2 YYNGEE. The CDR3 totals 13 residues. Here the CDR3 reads CASRGIATGELFF. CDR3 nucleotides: TGTGCCAGCAGGGGAATAGCGACCGGGGAGCTGTTTTTT. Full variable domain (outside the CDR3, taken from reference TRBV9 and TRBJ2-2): DSGVTQTPKHLITATGQRVTLRCSPRSGDLSVYWYQQSLDQGLQFLIQYYNGEERAKGNILERFSAQQFPDLHSELNLSSLELGDSALYFCASRGIATGELFFGEGSRLTVL.

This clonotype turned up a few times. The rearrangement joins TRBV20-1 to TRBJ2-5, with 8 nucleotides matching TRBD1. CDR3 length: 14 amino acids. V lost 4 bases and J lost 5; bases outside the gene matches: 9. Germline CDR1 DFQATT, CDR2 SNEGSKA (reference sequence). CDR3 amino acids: CSATGQGRGETQYF. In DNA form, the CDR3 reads TGCAGTGCTACAGGACAGGGTAGAGGGGAGACCCAGTACTTC.

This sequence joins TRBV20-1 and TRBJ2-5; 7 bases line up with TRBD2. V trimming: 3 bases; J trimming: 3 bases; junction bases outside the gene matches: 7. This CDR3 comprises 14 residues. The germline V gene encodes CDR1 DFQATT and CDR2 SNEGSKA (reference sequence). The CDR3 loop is CSARDEGTKETQYF. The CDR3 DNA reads TGCAGTGCTAGGGACGAAGGGACTAAAGAGACCCAGTACTTC.

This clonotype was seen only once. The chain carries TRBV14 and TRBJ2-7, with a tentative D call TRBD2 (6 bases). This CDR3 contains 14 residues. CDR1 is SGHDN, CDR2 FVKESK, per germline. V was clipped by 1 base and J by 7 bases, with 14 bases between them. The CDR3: CASSQVGGVGEQYF. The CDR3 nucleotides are TGTGCCAGCAGCCAAGTCGGGGGAGTGGGTGAGCAGTACTTC.

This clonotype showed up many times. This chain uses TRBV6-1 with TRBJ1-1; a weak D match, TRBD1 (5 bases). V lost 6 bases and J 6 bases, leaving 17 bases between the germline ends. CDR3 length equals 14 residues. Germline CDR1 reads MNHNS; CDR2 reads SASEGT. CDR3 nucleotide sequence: TGTGCCAGCAGAGCCCCCAGGGATTGGTCTGAAGCTTTCTTT. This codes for CASRAPRDWSEAFF.

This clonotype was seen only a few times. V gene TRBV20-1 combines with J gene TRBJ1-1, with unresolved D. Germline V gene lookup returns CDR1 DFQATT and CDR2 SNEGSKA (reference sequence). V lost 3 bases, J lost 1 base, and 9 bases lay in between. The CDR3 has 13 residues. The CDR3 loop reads CSASGPQNTEAFF. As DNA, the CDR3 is TGCAGTGCTAGCGGACCCCAGAACACTGAAGCTTTCTTT.

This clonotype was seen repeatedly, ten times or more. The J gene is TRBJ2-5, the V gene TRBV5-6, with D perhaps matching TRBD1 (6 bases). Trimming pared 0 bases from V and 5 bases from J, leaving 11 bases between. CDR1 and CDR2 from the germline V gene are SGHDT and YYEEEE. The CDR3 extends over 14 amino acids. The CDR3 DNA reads TGTGCCAGCAGCTTGGACAGGGTGGGGGAGACCCAGTACTTC. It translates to CASSLDRVGETQYF.

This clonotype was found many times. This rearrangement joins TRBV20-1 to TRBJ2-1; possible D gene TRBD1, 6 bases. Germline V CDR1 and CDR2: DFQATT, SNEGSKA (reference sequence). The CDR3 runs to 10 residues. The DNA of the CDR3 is TGCCCGACAGGCTACAATGAGCAGTTCTTC. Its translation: CPTGYNEQFF.

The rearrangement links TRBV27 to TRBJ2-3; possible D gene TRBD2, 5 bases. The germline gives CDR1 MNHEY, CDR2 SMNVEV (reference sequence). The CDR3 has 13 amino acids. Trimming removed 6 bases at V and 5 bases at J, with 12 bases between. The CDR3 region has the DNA TGTGCCAGCAGCAAAGCCCGGGGAGATACGCAGTATTTT. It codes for CASSKARGDTQYF.

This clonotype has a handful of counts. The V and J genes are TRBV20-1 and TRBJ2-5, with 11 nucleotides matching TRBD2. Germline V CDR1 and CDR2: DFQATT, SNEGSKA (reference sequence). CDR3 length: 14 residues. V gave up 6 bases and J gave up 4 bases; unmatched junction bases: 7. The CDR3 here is CSAIRLAGPETQYF. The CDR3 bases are TGCAGTGCAATAAGACTAGCGGGACCAGAGACCCAGTACTTC.

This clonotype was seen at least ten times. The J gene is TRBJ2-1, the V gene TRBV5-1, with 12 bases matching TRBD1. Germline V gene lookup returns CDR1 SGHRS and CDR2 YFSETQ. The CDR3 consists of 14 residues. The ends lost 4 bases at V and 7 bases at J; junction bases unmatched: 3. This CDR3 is CASSPGQGANEQFF. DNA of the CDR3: TGCGCCAGCAGCCCGGGACAGGGGGCGAATGAGCAGTTCTTC.

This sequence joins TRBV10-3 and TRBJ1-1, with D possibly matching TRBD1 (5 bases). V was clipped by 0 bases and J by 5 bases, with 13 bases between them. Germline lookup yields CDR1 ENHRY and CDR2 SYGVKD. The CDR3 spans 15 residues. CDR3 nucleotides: TGTGCCATCAGTGAGTCGGAGGGGAAGGGGACTGAAGCTTTCTTT. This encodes CAISESEGKGTEAFF.

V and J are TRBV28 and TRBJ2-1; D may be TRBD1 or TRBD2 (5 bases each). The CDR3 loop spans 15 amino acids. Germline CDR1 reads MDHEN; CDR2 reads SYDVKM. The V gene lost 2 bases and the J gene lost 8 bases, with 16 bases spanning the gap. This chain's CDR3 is CASSLQGAGRDEQFF. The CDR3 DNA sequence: TGTGCCAGCAGTTTACAAGGGGCGGGTCGCGATGAGCAGTTCTTC. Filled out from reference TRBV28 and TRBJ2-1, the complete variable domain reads DVKVTQSSRYLVKRTGEKVFLECVQDMDHENMFWYRQDPGLGLRLIYFSYDVKMKEKGDIPEGYSVSREKKERFSLILESASTNQTSMYLCASSLQGAGRDEQFFGPGTRLTVL.

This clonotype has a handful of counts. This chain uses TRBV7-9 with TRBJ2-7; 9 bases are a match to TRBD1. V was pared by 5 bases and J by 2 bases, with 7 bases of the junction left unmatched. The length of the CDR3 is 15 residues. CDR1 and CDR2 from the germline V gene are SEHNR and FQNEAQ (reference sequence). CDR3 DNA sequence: TGTGCCAGCAGCCCAGGGACAGGGAAAACCTACGAGCAGTACTTC. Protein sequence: CASSPGTGKTYEQYF.

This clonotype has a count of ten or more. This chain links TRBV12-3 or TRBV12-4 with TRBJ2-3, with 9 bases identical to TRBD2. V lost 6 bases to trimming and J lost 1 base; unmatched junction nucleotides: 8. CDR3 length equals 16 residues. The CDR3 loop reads CASSSAGGGGTDTQYF. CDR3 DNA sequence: TGTGCCAGCAGCTCCGCCGGCGGGGGGGGCACAGATACGCAGTATTTT.

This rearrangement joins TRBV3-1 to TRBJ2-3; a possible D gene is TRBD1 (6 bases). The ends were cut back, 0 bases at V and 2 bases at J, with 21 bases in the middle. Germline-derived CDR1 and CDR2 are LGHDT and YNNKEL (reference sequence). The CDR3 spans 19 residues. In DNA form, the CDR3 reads TGTGCCAGCAGCCAAGAACGTGCCCTGGACAGAGGAATCACAGATACGCAGTATTTT. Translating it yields CASSQERALDRGITDTQYF.

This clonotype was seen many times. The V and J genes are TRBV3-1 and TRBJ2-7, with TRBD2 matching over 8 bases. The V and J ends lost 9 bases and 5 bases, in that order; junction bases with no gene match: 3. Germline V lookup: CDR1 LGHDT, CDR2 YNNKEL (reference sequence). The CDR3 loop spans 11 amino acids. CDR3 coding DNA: TGTGCCAGTGGGACTAGGCACGAGCAGTACTTC. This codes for CASGTRHEQYF.